This T cell receptor beta chain came from a study of blood T cell repertoires in COVID-19. V was clipped by 5 bases and J by 4 bases, with 12 bases between them. The CDR3 is made up of 13 amino acids. Germline lookup yields CDR1 KGHSH and CDR2 LQKENI. Assay: immunoSEQ multiplex PCR; the TCRdb copy retains only in-frame clones and omits some. The sample records 100,000 or so clones, over 75% being singletons. The receptor's source is a woman in her thirties with acute or convalescent COVID-19. The sample was peripheral blood. The chain recombines TRBV18 with TRBJ2-7; maybe TRBD1 (5 bases). CDR3 nucleotides: TGTGCCAGCTCAAAGGGCAGACAGTACGAGCAGTACTTC. Encoded protein: CASSKGRQYEQYF.